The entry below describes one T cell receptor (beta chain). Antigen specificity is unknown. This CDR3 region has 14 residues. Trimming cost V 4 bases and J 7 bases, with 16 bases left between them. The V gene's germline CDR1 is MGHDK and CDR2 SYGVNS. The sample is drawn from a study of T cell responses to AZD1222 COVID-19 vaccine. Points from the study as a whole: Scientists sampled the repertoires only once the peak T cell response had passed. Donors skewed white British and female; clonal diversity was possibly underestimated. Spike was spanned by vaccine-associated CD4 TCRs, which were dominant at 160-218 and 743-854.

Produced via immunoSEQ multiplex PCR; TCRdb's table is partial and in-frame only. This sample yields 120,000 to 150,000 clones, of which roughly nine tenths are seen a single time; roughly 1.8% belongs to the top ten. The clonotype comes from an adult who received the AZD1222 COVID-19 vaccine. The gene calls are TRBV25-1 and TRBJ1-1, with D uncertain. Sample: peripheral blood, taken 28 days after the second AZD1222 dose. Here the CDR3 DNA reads TGTGCCAGCAGTGTAAGGATTCTTAACGATGAAGCTTTCTTT. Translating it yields CASSVRILNDEAFF.